The 6 T cell receptor beta chains presented below share a single source sample, sequenced in a study of post-analysis software for immune sequencing data. Antigens for these TCRs are unknown. Findings and caveats of the study: Patients showed TRBV5-6, TRBV5-1 and TRBV20-1 among roughly five TRBV segments more frequent than in controls.

Carried by the TCR beta cDNA libraries were unique molecular identifiers. TCRdb reprocessed the PCR reads via MiXCR and lists one record per CDR3 protein. The data show about half a million distinct CDR3 sequences, under 40% seen once. Sequencing was performed on blood. The source of these receptors is a girl aged 2 to 17 with multiple sclerosis.

The V gene is TRBV20-1, the J gene TRBJ1-4, with D hard to call. The CDR3 length is 13 residues. V lost 3 bases and J lost 7, with 12 bases in between. Germline V gives CDR1 DFQATT, CDR2 SNEGSKA (reference sequence). The CDR3 nucleotides read TGCAGTGCTAGTCCTGGTTTGGGTGAAAAACTGTTTTTT. Its translation is CSASPGLGEKLFF.

This chain links TRBV7-3 with TRBJ2-1; D is possibly TRBD1 (6 bases). Germline V CDR1 and CDR2: SGHTA, FQGTGA. Deletions cut 7 bases from V and 7 bases from J, with 14 bases between. CDR3 size: 13 residues. CDR3 residues: CASTSPQGNEQFF. For the CDR3, the DNA is TGTGCCAGCACCTCGCCCCAGGGGAATGAGCAGTTCTTC. The full variable domain, its missing parts supplied by reference TRBV7-3 and TRBJ2-1, is GAGVSQTPSNKVTEKGKYVELRCDPISGHTALYWYRQSLGQGPEFLIYFQGTGAADDSGLPNDRFFAVRPEGSVSTLKIQRTERGDSAVYLCASTSPQGNEQFFGPGTRLTVL.

The chain uses TRBV6-1 and TRBJ1-5; perhaps TRBD1 as D (5 bases). CDR1 and CDR2 (germline): MNHNS, SASEGT. V was clipped by 4 bases and J by 3 bases, with 25 bases between them. There are 19 residues in the CDR3. The DNA of the CDR3 is TGTGCCAGCAGTGCGGATTTGGGGCCAGGAGCCTCCTTCAATCAGCCCCAGCATTTT. It translates to CASSADLGPGASFNQPQHF.

J is TRBJ2-7 and V is TRBV20-1, with a tentative D call TRBD2 (6 bases). The CDR3 has 15 amino acids. Per germline, CDR1 DFQATT and CDR2 SNEGSKA (reference sequence). The ends were cut back, 6 bases at V and 0 bases at J, with 18 bases in the middle. The CDR3 nucleotides read TGCAGTGCGGCCGCCGGGACTTCGAGCTCCTACGAGCAGTACTTC. Translating gives CSAAAGTSSSYEQYF.

This clonotype was detected only a few times. The chain has TRBV12-3 or TRBV12-4 and TRBJ1-6; no definite D call. The CDR3 sequence is 16 residues long. The germline V and J ends were trimmed by 0 bases and 1 base, with 7 bases remaining between them. The CDR3 protein is CASSLAPGSYNSPLHF. The CDR3 nucleotides read TGTGCCAGCAGTTTAGCCCCGGGGTCCTATAATTCACCCCTCCACTTT.

This chain joins TRBV3-1 and TRBJ2-2; TRBD2 might be the D (5 bases). The CDR3 runs to 14 residues. From germline, CDR1 is LGHDT and CDR2 YNNKEL (reference sequence). V shed 2 bases and J shed 2 bases, with 6 bases lying between them. CDR3 loop: CASSQRGNTGELFF. The CDR3 bases are TGTGCCAGCAGCCAACGGGGAAACACCGGGGAGCTGTTTTTT.